The entry that follows covers one TCR beta chain sequence. Authors' methods: Reference gene primer amplification gave estimated nucleated cell counts. Clones were read by immunoSEQ multiplex PCR, and TCRdb kept only the in-frame ones, dropping some. D and trimming were read from the DNA, whereas the V and J calls and clone size are those reported in that table. The repertoire has around 330,000 clones, about 91% of them found once; the top ten carry 1.5% to 2%. CDR3 size: 15 residues. V was shortened by 2 bases and J by 4 bases, with 10 bases between the two germline ends. Germline values: CDR1 SGHTS, CDR2 YDEGEE. The sample comes from a study of blood T cell repertoires in COVID-19. Seattle cases were enrolled at active infection and followed longitudinally.

This receptor was obtained from a young woman with COVID-19, enrolled during active disease. The chain joins TRBV5-8 to TRBJ2-6; possibly TRBD2 for D (5 bases). Sequenced input: peripheral blood. CDR3 DNA sequence: TGTGCCAGCAGCTTCGGGGATGTGGGGGCCAACGTCCTGACTTTC. Protein: CASSFGDVGANVLTF.